The sequence of this T cell receptor (beta chain) was determined in a study of T-cell reconstitution after alpha-beta-depleted transplantation in children. Construction of the TCRbeta library involved unique molecular identifiers. TCRdb used MiXCR to reprocess the PCR reads, holding one entry per CDR3 protein. The data contain some 200,000 distinct CDR3 sequences, around 9.2% of them singletons. General observations from the study: Expanded graft clones, several hundred of them, were reportedly the source of alpha-beta T cells about two months after transplant. At the one-year point after transplant, T-cell counts and TCRbeta diversity were found to come mostly from T cells that had been newly produced. In some patients, recipient T cells and intrathymic progenitors surviving conditioning explained high day-60 diversity.

The germline V gene has CDR1 DFQATT and CDR2 SNEGSKA (reference sequence). The CDR3 loop spans 14 amino acids. The ends lost 0 bases at V and 6 bases at J; junction bases unmatched: 5. At least ten counts were recorded for this clonotype. What it binds is not known. The sample in question was PBMCs, mostly from graft donor cells, obtained 360 days after TCRalphabeta/CD19-depleted stem cell transplant. V gene TRBV20-1 combines with J gene TRBJ2-1; TRBD2 matches at 7 bases. This receptor was identified in a male patient between 2 and 9 years old who had a stem cell transplant for acute myeloid leukemia, so the T cells may come from the graft donor. The CDR3 DNA reads as TGCAGTGCTAGAGATCTAGCGGTGGGCAATGAGCAGTTCTTC. Its protein product is CSARDLAVGNEQFF.